The rows below give T cell receptor beta chains drawn from one sample of a study of cytomegalovirus exposure and HLA in healthy donors. Assay used: immunoSEQ multiplex PCR; TCRdb lists only in-frame clones, some missing. Seen here are 150,000 to 200,000 clones, about three quarters observed once, and the top ten hold around 9.3%. Sequences were obtained from PBMCs. The source is a man aged 25 to 40 in good health and CMV-seropositive. CDR3s include the opening cysteine and the closing phenylalanine or tryptophan. The order of the fields is D gene, V gene, J gene, clone size, CDR3 protein, CDR3 DNA. A D gene is named only where the DNA matches it firmly. The size entry is marked missing in some rows and otherwise reads once, few, many or a size class.

D gene: TRBD2; V gene: TRBV5-1; J gene: TRBJ2-7; clone size: .; CDR3 protein: CASSYASGSYEQYF; CDR3 DNA: TGCGCCAGCAGCTATGCTAGCGGGAGCTATGAGCAGTACTTC
D gene: .; V gene: TRBV5-1; J gene: TRBJ2-6; clone size: .; CDR3 protein: CASSLMQMLSGANVLTF; CDR3 DNA: TGCGCCAGCAGCTTGATGCAGATGCTCTCTGGGGCCAACGTCCTGACTTTC
D gene: .; V gene: TRBV2; J gene: TRBJ2-1; clone size: .; CDR3 protein: CASPGSSYNEQFF; CDR3 DNA: TGTGCCAGTCCGGGGTCATCCTACAATGAGCAGTTCTTC
D gene: .; V gene: TRBV5-6; J gene: TRBJ2-3; clone size: .; CDR3 protein: CASSQDSPPQYF; CDR3 DNA: TGTGCCAGCAGCCAGGACTCCCCCCCGCAGTATTTT
D gene: .; V gene: TRBV10-3; J gene: TRBJ2-1; clone size: .; CDR3 protein: CAISESTRYEQFF; CDR3 DNA: TGTGCCATCAGTGAGTCGACGCGGTATGAGCAGTTCTTC
D gene: .; V gene: TRBV10-1; J gene: TRBJ2-1; clone size: .; CDR3 protein: CASSERGEQFF; CDR3 DNA: TGCGCCAGCAGTGAAAGGGGTGAGCAGTTCTTC
D gene: .; V gene: TRBV6-4; J gene: TRBJ2-1; clone size: .; CDR3 protein: CASSVETEDNEQFF; CDR3 DNA: TGTGCCAGCAGTGTTGAGACAGAAGACAATGAGCAGTTCTTC
D gene: TRBD1; V gene: TRBV4-1; J gene: TRBJ1-1; clone size: .; CDR3 protein: CASSSGQGALNTEAFF; CDR3 DNA: TGCGCCAGCAGCTCCGGACAGGGAGCTTTAAACACTGAAGCTTTCTTT
D gene: .; V gene: TRBV11-2; J gene: TRBJ1-1; clone size: .; CDR3 protein: CASSLIVEAFF; CDR3 DNA: TGTGCCAGCAGCTTAATCGTTGAAGCTTTCTTT
D gene: TRBD1; V gene: TRBV9; J gene: TRBJ2-7; clone size: .; CDR3 protein: CASSPGQGADEQYF; CDR3 DNA: TGTGCCAGCAGCCCAGGACAGGGGGCCGACGAGCAGTACTTC
D gene: TRBD2; V gene: TRBV6-1; J gene: TRBJ2-7; clone size: .; CDR3 protein: CASSEMASGSYEQYF; CDR3 DNA: TGTGCCAGCAGTGAAATGGCTAGCGGGAGCTACGAGCAGTACTTC
D gene: TRBD1; V gene: TRBV28; J gene: TRBJ1-2; clone size: once; CDR3 protein: CASSFAAGGLGGYTF; CDR3 DNA: TGTGCCAGCAGTTTTGCAGCAGGGGGCTTGGGTGGCTACACCTTC
D gene: .; V gene: TRBV14; J gene: TRBJ2-1; clone size: .; CDR3 protein: CASSQGPYNEQFF; CDR3 DNA: TGTGCCAGCAGCCAGGGCCCTTACAATGAGCAGTTCTTC
D gene: TRBD2; V gene: TRBV19; J gene: TRBJ2-1; clone size: .; CDR3 protein: CASSIGLAGVANEQFF; CDR3 DNA: TGTGCCAGTAGTATAGGGCTAGCGGGAGTAGCCAATGAGCAGTTCTTC
D gene: TRBD1; V gene: TRBV5-8; J gene: TRBJ2-7; clone size: .; CDR3 protein: CASSKGQVMSYEQYF; CDR3 DNA: TGTGCCAGCAGCAAGGGACAGGTGATGTCCTACGAGCAGTACTTC
D gene: TRBD2; V gene: TRBV7-3; J gene: TRBJ2-1; clone size: .; CDR3 protein: CASRGGNEQFF; CDR3 DNA: TGTGCCAGCAGGGGAGGGAACGAGCAGTTCTTC
D gene: TRBD1; V gene: TRBV6-1; J gene: TRBJ1-2; clone size: .; CDR3 protein: CASKGTGVYGYTF; CDR3 DNA: TGTGCCAGCAAGGGGACAGGGGTATATGGCTACACCTTC
D gene: TRBD1; V gene: TRBV6-1; J gene: TRBJ1-3; clone size: .; CDR3 protein: CASSGLTGGKGNTIYF; CDR3 DNA: TGTGCCAGCAGTGGCCTGACAGGGGGGAAAGGAAACACCATATATTTT
D gene: TRBD2; V gene: TRBV2; J gene: TRBJ2-1; clone size: .; CDR3 protein: CASWGEASGYNEQFF; CDR3 DNA: TGTGCCAGCTGGGGTGAGGCTAGCGGCTACAATGAGCAGTTCTTC
D gene: .; V gene: TRBV30; J gene: TRBJ2-6; clone size: .; CDR3 protein: CASSLGAGQSGANVLTF; CDR3 DNA: TGTGCCTCGAGCCTGGGGGCAGGGCAGTCTGGGGCCAACGTCCTGACTTTC
D gene: .; V gene: TRBV27; J gene: TRBJ1-2; clone size: .; CDR3 protein: CASSGPLVDGYTF; CDR3 DNA: TGTGCCAGCAGTGGGCCGCTGGTCGACGGCTACACCTTC
D gene: TRBD2; V gene: TRBV5-1; J gene: TRBJ2-2; clone size: .; CDR3 protein: CASSRLAGGRAGELFF; CDR3 DNA: TGCGCCAGCAGCAGGCTAGCGGGAGGTCGGGCCGGGGAGCTGTTTTTT
D gene: TRBD2; V gene: TRBV27; J gene: TRBJ2-7; clone size: .; CDR3 protein: CASSFLSSSGSYEQYF; CDR3 DNA: TGTGCCAGCAGTTTTTTGAGTTCTAGCGGGAGCTACGAGCAGTACTTC
D gene: TRBD2; V gene: TRBV7-8; J gene: TRBJ2-2; clone size: .; CDR3 protein: CASSLLASGDTGELFF; CDR3 DNA: TGTGCCAGCAGCTTATTGGCTAGCGGGGACACCGGGGAGCTGTTTTTT
D gene: TRBD2; V gene: TRBV27; J gene: TRBJ2-1; clone size: .; CDR3 protein: CASSPTGTSGNEQFF; CDR3 DNA: TGTGCCAGCAGTCCAACCGGGACTAGCGGTAATGAGCAGTTCTTC
D gene: .; V gene: TRBV7-2; J gene: TRBJ2-5; clone size: .; CDR3 protein: CASSERQPQGETQYF; CDR3 DNA: TGTGCCAGCAGCGAACGACAGCCCCAAGGAGAGACCCAGTACTTC
D gene: TRBD1; V gene: TRBV27; J gene: TRBJ1-5; clone size: once; CDR3 protein: CASKSWRTGDQPQHF; CDR3 DNA: TGTGCCAGCAAATCGTGGAGGACAGGAGATCAGCCCCAGCATTTT
D gene: .; V gene: TRBV28; J gene: TRBJ2-7; clone size: .; CDR3 protein: CASSPSGQPYEQYF; CDR3 DNA: TGTGCCAGCAGTCCCTCGGGACAACCCTACGAGCAGTACTTC
D gene: TRBD2; V gene: TRBV28; J gene: TRBJ2-7; clone size: .; CDR3 protein: CASSPRPSGSRYEQYF; CDR3 DNA: TGTGCCAGCAGCCCTCGCCCTAGCGGGAGTAGGTACGAGCAGTACTTC
D gene: .; V gene: TRBV19; J gene: TRBJ1-2; clone size: .; CDR3 protein: CASIVSGGAGLTYGYTF; CDR3 DNA: TGTGCCAGTATAGTTTCCGGGGGAGCCGGACTGACCTATGGCTACACCTTC
D gene: TRBD2; V gene: TRBV7-2; J gene: TRBJ2-7; clone size: .; CDR3 protein: CASSQGDSWTSGNYEQYF; CDR3 DNA: TGTGCCAGCAGCCAAGGAGACAGTTGGACTAGCGGGAACTACGAGCAGTACTTC
D gene: TRBD1; V gene: TRBV2; J gene: TRBJ2-7; clone size: .; CDR3 protein: CASTGTVTYEQYF; CDR3 DNA: TGTGCCAGCACCGGGACAGTGACCTACGAGCAGTACTTC
D gene: TRBD1; V gene: TRBV6-5; J gene: TRBJ2-7; clone size: few; CDR3 protein: CASSPGTGPYEQYF; CDR3 DNA: TGTGCCAGCAGCCCCGGGACAGGGCCCTACGAGCAGTACTTC
D gene: .; V gene: TRBV5-8; J gene: TRBJ1-5; clone size: .; CDR3 protein: CASSLDIGRAGQPQHF; CDR3 DNA: TGTGCCAGCAGCTTGGATATCGGGAGGGCAGGTCAGCCCCAGCATTTT
D gene: .; V gene: TRBV11-3; J gene: TRBJ2-1; clone size: .; CDR3 protein: CASSPREAGPYNEQFF; CDR3 DNA: TGTGCCAGCAGCCCCCGAGAGGCGGGACCCTACAATGAGCAGTTCTTC
D gene: TRBD1; V gene: TRBV7-9; J gene: TRBJ1-3; clone size: .; CDR3 protein: CASSQPGRQGAPGNTIYF; CDR3 DNA: TGTGCCAGCAGTCAACCAGGGAGACAGGGGGCGCCTGGAAACACCATATATTTT
D gene: .; V gene: TRBV14; J gene: TRBJ2-7; clone size: .; CDR3 protein: CASSQNWYEQYF; CDR3 DNA: TGTGCCAGCAGCCAAAACTGGTACGAGCAGTACTTC
D gene: TRBD2; V gene: TRBV7-9; J gene: TRBJ2-3; clone size: .; CDR3 protein: CASSLSGRASDTQYF; CDR3 DNA: TGTGCCAGCAGCTTGAGCGGGAGGGCCTCTGATACGCAGTATTTT
D gene: TRBD2; V gene: TRBV5-5; J gene: TRBJ2-1; clone size: .; CDR3 protein: CASSWGTSFPNEQFF; CDR3 DNA: TGTGCCAGCAGCTGGGGGACTAGCTTTCCCAATGAGCAGTTCTTC
D gene: .; V gene: TRBV30; J gene: TRBJ2-7; clone size: .; CDR3 protein: CAWRPPGSRAEQYF; CDR3 DNA: TGTGCCTGGAGACCCCCCGGGTCAAGAGCGGAGCAGTACTTC
D gene: TRBD1; V gene: TRBV2; J gene: TRBJ1-5; clone size: few; CDR3 protein: CASSGGQGRNQPQHF; CDR3 DNA: TGTGCCAGCAGTGGGGGACAGGGGCGCAATCAGCCCCAGCATTTT
D gene: .; V gene: TRBV18; J gene: TRBJ2-3; clone size: .; CDR3 protein: CASSPPYSSTDTQYF; CDR3 DNA: TGTGCCAGCTCTCCTCCCTACTCGAGCACAGATACGCAGTATTTT
D gene: TRBD2; V gene: TRBV7-2; J gene: TRBJ2-1; clone size: .; CDR3 protein: CASSTSGSTLNEQFF; CDR3 DNA: TGTGCCAGCAGTACGAGCGGGAGCACCTTGAATGAGCAGTTCTTC
D gene: .; V gene: TRBV5-1; J gene: TRBJ2-7; clone size: .; CDR3 protein: CASSLGSGPEQYF; CDR3 DNA: TGCGCCAGCAGCTTGGGAAGCGGACCCGAGCAGTACTTC
D gene: TRBD1; V gene: TRBV27; J gene: TRBJ1-2; clone size: .; CDR3 protein: CASSQGDGYTF; CDR3 DNA: TGTGCCAGCAGCCAGGGGGACGGCTACACCTTC
D gene: .; V gene: TRBV21-1; J gene: TRBJ2-6; clone size: .; CDR3 protein: CASSTVPGQGRSSGANVLTF; CDR3 DNA: TGTGCCAGCAGCACAGTGCCGGGACAGGGTCGTAGCTCTGGGGCCAACGTCCTGACTTTC
D gene: .; V gene: TRBV5-1; J gene: TRBJ2-5; clone size: .; CDR3 protein: CASSFGQLDYQETQYF; CDR3 DNA: TGCGCCAGCAGCTTTGGACAATTAGATTACCAAGAGACCCAGTACTTC
D gene: .; V gene: TRBV7-6; J gene: TRBJ2-1; clone size: .; CDR3 protein: CASSLGPDNEQFF; CDR3 DNA: TGTGCCAGCAGCTTAGGCCCGGACAATGAGCAGTTCTTC
D gene: .; V gene: TRBV7-3; J gene: TRBJ2-7; clone size: .; CDR3 protein: CASSSGAGEQYF; CDR3 DNA: TGTGCCAGCAGCTCGGGAGCGGGCGAGCAGTACTTC
D gene: .; V gene: TRBV10-1; J gene: TRBJ2-1; clone size: .; CDR3 protein: CASSEKGGYNEQFF; CDR3 DNA: TGCGCCAGCAGTGAAAAGGGGGGGTACAATGAGCAGTTCTTC
D gene: TRBD1; V gene: TRBV4-1; J gene: TRBJ1-2; clone size: .; CDR3 protein: CASAPRTGDYGYTF; CDR3 DNA: TGCGCCAGCGCTCCCCGGACAGGGGACTATGGCTACACCTTC
D gene: TRBD1; V gene: TRBV28; J gene: TRBJ1-4; clone size: few; CDR3 protein: CASNPQGGIPTNEKLFF; CDR3 DNA: TGTGCCAGTAACCCACAGGGGGGGATTCCAACTAATGAAAAACTGTTTTTT
D gene: TRBD1; V gene: TRBV6-6; J gene: TRBJ1-4; clone size: .; CDR3 protein: CASSYPGQKEKLFF; CDR3 DNA: TGTGCCAGCAGTTATCCGGGACAGAAAGAAAAACTGTTTTTT